This is a list of T cell receptor beta chains from one sample in a study of cytomegalovirus exposure and HLA in healthy donors. Here immunoSEQ multiplex PCR was the method, and the copy in TCRdb shows in-frame clones only, minus some. Of about 99,000 clones in the sample, around 77% are singletons; the top ten hold under 4.5%. The sequenced sample was PBMCs. The receptors come from a man aged 50 to 60 in good health and CMV-seropositive. Each CDR3 is given with its conserved first and last residue. Fields, in order: J gene, V gene, D gene, clone size, CDR3 protein, CDR3 DNA. The D gene is left open where the match is weak. Clone sizes are given selectively: once, few, many, or a class where the clone is expanded.

j_call: TRBJ1-1; v_call: TRBV28; d_call: TRBD1; clone_size: NA; cdr3_aa: CASRAETGGYAAFF; cdr3_nt: TGTGCCAGCAGGGCGGAGACAGGGGGCTACGCAGCTTTCTTT
j_call: TRBJ2-1; v_call: TRBV5-1; d_call: TRBD2; clone_size: NA; cdr3_aa: CASSLGGTSGRSREFF; cdr3_nt: TGCGCCAGCAGCTTGGGAGGGACTAGCGGGAGGTCCCGGGAGTTCTTC
j_call: TRBJ2-2; v_call: TRBV28; d_call: TRBD2; clone_size: NA; cdr3_aa: CASSPIREGANTGELFF; cdr3_nt: TGTGCCAGCAGTCCCATTCGGGAGGGGGCGAACACCGGGGAGCTGTTTTTT
j_call: TRBJ2-1; v_call: TRBV29-1; d_call: TRBD2; clone_size: NA; cdr3_aa: CSVDREGRVSYNEQFF; cdr3_nt: TGCAGCGTTGACCGGGAGGGGCGGGTCTCCTACAATGAGCAGTTCTTC
j_call: TRBJ2-7; v_call: TRBV5-1; d_call: TRBD1; clone_size: few; cdr3_aa: CASSLAQGAYEQYF; cdr3_nt: TGCGCCAGCAGCTTGGCCCAGGGGGCTTACGAGCAGTACTTC
j_call: TRBJ1-4; v_call: TRBV6-5; d_call: NA; clone_size: NA; cdr3_aa: CASSSRGEKLFF; cdr3_nt: TGTGCCAGCAGTTCTCGGGGGGAGAAACTGTTTTTT
j_call: TRBJ2-2; v_call: TRBV9; d_call: NA; clone_size: NA; cdr3_aa: CASSVEGAGELFF; cdr3_nt: TGTGCCAGCAGCGTAGAGGGGGCCGGGGAGCTGTTTTTT
j_call: TRBJ2-2; v_call: TRBV6-1; d_call: TRBD1; clone_size: NA; cdr3_aa: CASSEQGAMNTGELFF; cdr3_nt: TGTGCCAGCAGTGAACAGGGGGCTATGAACACCGGGGAGCTGTTTTTT
j_call: TRBJ2-6; v_call: TRBV5-8; d_call: NA; clone_size: few; cdr3_aa: CASSQDGGSGANVLTF; cdr3_nt: TGTGCCAGCAGCCAAGATGGGGGGTCTGGGGCCAACGTCCTGACTTTC
j_call: TRBJ2-5; v_call: TRBV5-1; d_call: NA; clone_size: NA; cdr3_aa: CASSTTRLNGETQYF; cdr3_nt: TGCGCCAGCAGCACCACTAGATTGAACGGGGAGACCCAGTACTTC
j_call: TRBJ1-2; v_call: TRBV5-4; d_call: NA; clone_size: once; cdr3_aa: CASSLVQFNYGYTF; cdr3_nt: TGTGCCAGCAGCTTGGTGCAGTTTAACTATGGCTACACCTTC
j_call: TRBJ2-3; v_call: TRBV28; d_call: NA; clone_size: NA; cdr3_aa: CASSRLPGDTQYF; cdr3_nt: TGTGCCAGCAGTCGACTCCCGGGGGATACGCAGTATTTT
j_call: TRBJ2-7; v_call: TRBV18; d_call: NA; clone_size: NA; cdr3_aa: CASSPREPGDYEQYF; cdr3_nt: TGTGCCAGCTCACCAAGGGAACCGGGAGATTACGAGCAGTACTTC
j_call: TRBJ2-2; v_call: TRBV14; d_call: TRBD1; clone_size: NA; cdr3_aa: CASSQTGQNTGELFF; cdr3_nt: TGTGCCAGCAGCCAGACAGGGCAGAACACCGGGGAGCTGTTTTTT
j_call: TRBJ2-7; v_call: TRBV15; d_call: TRBD2; clone_size: NA; cdr3_aa: CATSRDLGTTLSYEQYF; cdr3_nt: TGTGCCACCAGCAGAGACCTGGGGACTACCCTCTCCTACGAGCAGTACTTC
j_call: TRBJ2-3; v_call: TRBV5-5; d_call: TRBD2; clone_size: once; cdr3_aa: CASSLRDYTDTQYF; cdr3_nt: TGTGCCAGCAGCTTGCGGGACTACACAGATACGCAGTATTTT
j_call: TRBJ1-2; v_call: TRBV5-4; d_call: NA; clone_size: NA; cdr3_aa: CASSLIGVAGDGYTF; cdr3_nt: TGTGCCAGCAGCTTGATTGGGGTGGCGGGGGATGGCTACACCTTC
j_call: TRBJ2-1; v_call: TRBV28; d_call: NA; clone_size: few; cdr3_aa: CASSDPDFYNEQFF; cdr3_nt: TGTGCCAGCAGTGACCCGGACTTCTACAATGAGCAGTTCTTC
j_call: TRBJ2-3; v_call: TRBV5-1; d_call: TRBD1; clone_size: NA; cdr3_aa: CASGGQGTDTQYF; cdr3_nt: TGCGCCAGCGGAGGACAGGGAACAGATACGCAGTATTTT
j_call: TRBJ2-2; v_call: TRBV5-4; d_call: TRBD2; clone_size: NA; cdr3_aa: CASNRGGSTGELFF; cdr3_nt: TGTGCCAGCAACCGGGGAGGGTCCACCGGGGAGCTGTTTTTT
j_call: TRBJ2-3; v_call: TRBV5-6; d_call: NA; clone_size: NA; cdr3_aa: CASSPGQSPTDTQYF; cdr3_nt: TGTGCCAGCAGCCCCGGACAGTCCCCCACAGATACGCAGTATTTT
j_call: TRBJ2-1; v_call: TRBV7-9; d_call: NA; clone_size: NA; cdr3_aa: CASSLGNTGNEQFF; cdr3_nt: TGTGCCAGCAGCTTAGGGAATACAGGGAATGAGCAGTTCTTC
j_call: TRBJ2-1; v_call: TRBV28; d_call: NA; clone_size: NA; cdr3_aa: CASSSLAGYNEQFF; cdr3_nt: TGTGCCAGCAGTTCGCTTGCGGGATACAATGAGCAGTTCTTC
j_call: TRBJ2-5; v_call: TRBV19; d_call: TRBD2; clone_size: NA; cdr3_aa: CASSLTSGATQYF; cdr3_nt: TGTGCCAGTAGTCTTACTAGCGGGGCGACCCAGTACTTC
j_call: TRBJ2-7; v_call: TRBV13; d_call: TRBD2; clone_size: NA; cdr3_aa: CASSPFSGRASEQYF; cdr3_nt: TGTGCCAGCAGCCCCTTTTCCGGGAGGGCCTCTGAGCAGTACTTC
j_call: TRBJ2-1; v_call: TRBV29-1; d_call: TRBD2; clone_size: NA; cdr3_aa: CSVTSGSTYNEQFF; cdr3_nt: TGCAGCGTTACTAGCGGGAGTACCTACAATGAGCAGTTCTTC
j_call: TRBJ2-2; v_call: TRBV7-9; d_call: TRBD2; clone_size: once; cdr3_aa: CAIGGLAANTGELFF; cdr3_nt: TGTGCCATCGGCGGGCTAGCGGCTAACACCGGGGAGCTGTTTTTT
j_call: TRBJ2-7; v_call: TRBV2; d_call: NA; clone_size: NA; cdr3_aa: CASTSQDSYEQYF; cdr3_nt: TGTGCCAGCACCTCACAAGACTCCTACGAGCAGTACTTC
j_call: TRBJ2-1; v_call: TRBV6-1; d_call: NA; clone_size: NA; cdr3_aa: CASREPGGPATNEQFF; cdr3_nt: TGTGCCAGCAGGGAACCCGGAGGGCCCGCGACCAATGAGCAGTTCTTC
j_call: TRBJ2-7; v_call: TRBV7-5; d_call: NA; clone_size: NA; cdr3_aa: CVRSPSVGTSLTHEQYF; cdr3_nt: TGTGTCAGAAGCCCGTCTGTGGGCACTAGCCTCACACACGAGCAGTACTTC
j_call: TRBJ2-5; v_call: TRBV18; d_call: NA; clone_size: NA; cdr3_aa: CASSPGRGQETQYF; cdr3_nt: TGTGCCAGCTCACCGGGGCGGGGTCAAGAGACCCAGTACTTC
j_call: TRBJ2-7; v_call: TRBV6-5; d_call: NA; clone_size: NA; cdr3_aa: CASSYAALATYEQYF; cdr3_nt: TGTGCCAGCAGTTACGCGGCGTTAGCTACGTACGAGCAGTACTTC
j_call: TRBJ2-7; v_call: TRBV10-3; d_call: NA; clone_size: NA; cdr3_aa: CAISFGSSYEQYF; cdr3_nt: TGTGCCATCAGTTTCGGGAGCTCCTACGAGCAGTACTTC
j_call: TRBJ2-7; v_call: TRBV10-3; d_call: NA; clone_size: few; cdr3_aa: CAISVSTIRRGEQYF; cdr3_nt: TGTGCCATCAGTGTGTCCACTATCAGGAGGGGCGAGCAGTACTTC
j_call: TRBJ2-3; v_call: TRBV18; d_call: TRBD2; clone_size: once; cdr3_aa: CASSPRTSGRTDTQYF; cdr3_nt: TGTGCCAGCTCACCTAGGACTAGCGGGCGGACAGATACGCAGTATTTT
j_call: TRBJ2-2; v_call: TRBV13; d_call: TRBD1; clone_size: NA; cdr3_aa: CASSPGTENTGELFF; cdr3_nt: TGTGCCAGCAGTCCCGGGACAGAGAACACCGGGGAGCTGTTTTTT
j_call: TRBJ2-3; v_call: TRBV4-2; d_call: NA; clone_size: NA; cdr3_aa: CASSQELGLSPQYF; cdr3_nt: TGTGCCAGCAGCCAAGAACTAGGACTATCTCCGCAGTATTTT
j_call: TRBJ1-2; v_call: TRBV20-1; d_call: TRBD1; clone_size: NA; cdr3_aa: CSARTGPGYTF; cdr3_nt: TGCAGTGCCCGGACAGGGCCTGGCTACACCTTC
j_call: TRBJ2-7; v_call: TRBV10-2; d_call: TRBD2; clone_size: NA; cdr3_aa: CASGRGVAYEQYF; cdr3_nt: TGCGCCAGCGGGAGGGGAGTTGCCTACGAGCAGTACTTC
j_call: TRBJ1-3; v_call: TRBV4-3; d_call: TRBD1; clone_size: NA; cdr3_aa: CASSQGGQGGNTIYF; cdr3_nt: TGCGCCAGCAGCCAAGGGGGACAGGGGGGAAACACCATATATTTT
j_call: TRBJ1-6; v_call: TRBV16; d_call: TRBD1; clone_size: NA; cdr3_aa: CASSQEDRANNSPLHF; cdr3_nt: TGTGCCAGCAGCCAAGAAGACAGGGCCAATAATTCACCCCTCCACTTT
j_call: TRBJ2-7; v_call: TRBV2; d_call: TRBD2; clone_size: NA; cdr3_aa: CATTLAGGPYEQYF; cdr3_nt: TGTGCCACCACACTAGCGGGAGGTCCCTACGAGCAGTACTTC
j_call: TRBJ1-1; v_call: TRBV9; d_call: NA; clone_size: NA; cdr3_aa: CASSVGVGPNTEAFF; cdr3_nt: TGTGCCAGCAGCGTAGGAGTCGGTCCGAACACTGAAGCTTTCTTT
j_call: TRBJ2-7; v_call: TRBV10-3; d_call: NA; clone_size: NA; cdr3_aa: CAISGDKNYEQYF; cdr3_nt: TGTGCCATCAGTGGTGACAAGAACTACGAGCAGTACTTC
j_call: TRBJ2-2; v_call: TRBV28; d_call: NA; clone_size: NA; cdr3_aa: CASSPARFGELFF; cdr3_nt: TGTGCCAGCAGCCCAGCGCGATTTGGGGAGCTGTTTTTT